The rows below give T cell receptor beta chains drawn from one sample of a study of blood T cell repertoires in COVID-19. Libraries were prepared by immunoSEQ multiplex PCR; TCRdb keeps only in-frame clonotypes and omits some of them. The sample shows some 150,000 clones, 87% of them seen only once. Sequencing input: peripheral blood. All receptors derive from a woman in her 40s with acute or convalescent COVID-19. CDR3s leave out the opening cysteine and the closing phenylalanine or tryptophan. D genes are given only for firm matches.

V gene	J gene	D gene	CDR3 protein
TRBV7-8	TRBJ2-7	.	ASSLGTDTGGEQY
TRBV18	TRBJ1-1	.	ASSPRVTAGVNTEAF
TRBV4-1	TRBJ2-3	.	ASSQGRSADTQY
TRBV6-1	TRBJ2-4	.	ASSEAQTALMY
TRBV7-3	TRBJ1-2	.	ASSLTGDYGYT
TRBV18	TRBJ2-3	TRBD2	ASSPPLAGGTDTQY
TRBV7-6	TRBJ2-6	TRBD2	ASSPREGGPGANVLT
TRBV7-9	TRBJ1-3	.	ASSSHRPGRSGNTIY
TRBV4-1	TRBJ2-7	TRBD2	ASSPQRGSSYEQY
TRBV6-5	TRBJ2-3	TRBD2	ASSSGGETDTQY
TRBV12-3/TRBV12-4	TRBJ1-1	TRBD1	ASSRGQPIEAF
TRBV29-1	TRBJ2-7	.	SVEGPRGVAYEQY
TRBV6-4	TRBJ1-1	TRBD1	ASRNRGEAF
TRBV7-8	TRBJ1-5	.	ASSLLAGRVNQPQH
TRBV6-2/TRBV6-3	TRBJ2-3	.	ASSPSPDTQY
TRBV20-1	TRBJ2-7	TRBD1	SASDRGEQY